A selection of T cell receptor beta chains follows, all from one sample in a study of naive and memory T cell subsets. TCRdb passed the UMI-ligation and nested PCR reads through MiXCR, listing each CDR3 protein once. The table records 8,500 to 10,000 distinct CDR3 sequences, 4.5% to 7% of them present only once. The material sequenced was CD4+ TEMRA cells from blood. The receptors come from a human donor in good health. Both conserved end residues are part of each CDR3. The D gene is left open where the match is weak. Not every row has a clone size; where given, it reads once, few, many or a size class.

j_call v_call clone_size d_call cdr3_aa cdr3_nt
TRBJ1-3 TRBV11-2 many . CASREGPGNTIYF TGTGCCAGCAGGGAGGGACCTGGAAACACCATATATTTT
TRBJ1-2 TRBV28 many . CASSTTVYGYTF TGTGCCAGCTCTACGACAGTCTATGGCTACACCTTC
TRBJ1-1 TRBV27 many . CASSLSAGWGTEAFF TGTGCCAGCAGTTTATCTGCAGGGTGGGGCACTGAAGCTTTCTTT
TRBJ2-7 TRBV7-2 many . CASSSKGGTYEQYF TGTGCCAGCAGCTCTAAGGGGGGTACCTACGAGCAGTACTTC
TRBJ2-3 TRBV28 many TRBD2 CASSLAGGGTDTQYF TGTGCCAGCAGTTTGGCGGGGGGGGGCACAGATACGCAGTATTTT
TRBJ1-4 TRBV12-3/TRBV12-4 many TRBD1 CASSPQGATNEKLFF TGTGCCAGCAGCCCCCAGGGGGCAACTAATGAAAAACTGTTTTTT
TRBJ2-5 TRBV21-1 few . CASSFPDRDGEETQYF TGTGCCAGCAGCTTTCCGGACAGGGACGGGGAAGAGACCCAGTACTTC
TRBJ1-5 TRBV6-6 many . CASTLPRFGDLYSNQPQHF TGTGCCAGCACCCTACCACGGTTTGGGGACCTATATAGCAATCAGCCCCAGCATTTT
TRBJ2-1 TRBV6-2/TRBV6-3 many . CASSYGGNKYNEQFF TGTGCCAGCAGTTACGGCGGGAATAAATACAATGAGCAGTTCTTC
TRBJ1-1 TRBV20-1 many . CSANNLGRSNTEAFF TGCAGTGCCAATAACCTGGGACGGTCGAACACTGAAGCTTTCTTT
TRBJ2-1 TRBV19 many TRBD2 CASTNRGRLAGVPGEQFF TGTGCCAGTACCAATAGGGGGAGACTAGCGGGAGTCCCAGGGGAGCAGTTCTTC
TRBJ2-7 TRBV3-1 many TRBD1 CASSPNGQGAYEQYF TGTGCCAGCAGCCCAAATGGACAGGGGGCCTACGAGCAGTACTTC
TRBJ2-7 TRBV18 . . CASSPIPGASSYEQYF TGTGCCAGCTCACCAATTCCAGGGGCATCTTCTTACGAGCAGTACTTC
TRBJ1-5 TRBV7-8 many TRBD1 CASSRDRGNQPQHF TGTGCCAGCAGCCGGGACAGGGGAAATCAGCCCCAGCATTTT
TRBJ1-1 TRBV30 . . CAWKRGLNTEAFF TGTGCCTGGAAAAGGGGGTTAAACACTGAAGCTTTCTTT
TRBJ2-7 TRBV29-1 . TRBD1 CSTRTGDLSYEQYF TGCAGCACAAGGACAGGGGACCTGTCCTACGAGCAGTACTTC
TRBJ1-5 TRBV24-1 many TRBD1 CATSAGTGANQPQHF TGTGCCACCAGTGCCGGGACAGGGGCCAATCAGCCCCAGCATTTT
TRBJ2-5 TRBV6-6 many . CASSLRREQGGTQYF TGTGCCAGCAGTTTGAGGCGGGAACAGGGCGGGACCCAGTACTTC
TRBJ1-1 TRBV28 many . CASSWPNTEAFF TGTGCCAGCAGTTGGCCTAACACTGAAGCTTTCTTT
TRBJ1-1 TRBV20-1 . TRBD1 CSASRGQTNTEAFF TGCAGTGCTAGCCGGGGACAGACGAACACTGAAGCTTTCTTT
TRBJ2-7 TRBV30 . . CASTTGTGVYEQYF TGTGCCTCTACTACCGGGACTGGTGTCTACGAGCAGTACTTC
TRBJ2-3 TRBV6-5 . TRBD2 CASSYRRGTDTQYF TGTGCCAGCAGTTACCGGCGGGGGACAGATACGCAGTATTTT
TRBJ2-1 TRBV6-1 many TRBD2 CASSPGTSGSVEQFF TGTGCCAGCAGTCCAGGGACTAGCGGGAGTGTTGAGCAGTTCTTC
TRBJ1-6 TRBV30 few . CAWSPGSHSPLHF TGTGCCTGGAGTCCAGGGAGCCATTCACCCCTCCACTTT
TRBJ2-3 TRBV9 many . CASGGATTDTQYF TGTGCCAGCGGGGGAGCTACCACAGATACGCAGTATTTT
TRBJ2-3 TRBV7-2 many . CASSEVGGRDTQYF TGTGCCAGCAGCGAAGTTGGGGGGAGGGATACGCAGTATTTT
TRBJ1-5 TRBV12-3/TRBV12-4 many . CASSPGDRDLSNQPQHF TGTGCCAGCAGTCCCGGAGACCGGGATCTAAGCAATCAGCCCCAGCATTTT
TRBJ1-2 TRBV24-1 many . CATSDRLGYTF TGTGCCACCAGTGATCGACTTGGCTACACCTTC
TRBJ1-1 TRBV29-1 few . CSHRVMNTEAFF TGCAGCCACAGGGTCATGAACACTGAAGCTTTCTTT
TRBJ2-1 TRBV7-3 . . CASSLAGTLGNEQFF TGTGCCAGCAGCTTAGCCGGGACCCTGGGGAATGAGCAGTTCTTC
TRBJ1-3 TRBV7-2 . . CASSLRPDSLTRSSGNTIYF TGTGCCAGCAGCTTACGACCGGACAGCTTAACCCGGAGCTCTGGAAACACCATATATTTT
TRBJ1-1 TRBV27 many . CASSPRPNTEAFF TGTGCCAGCAGTCCCCGACCGAACACTGAAGCTTTCTTT
TRBJ2-1 TRBV7-2 many . CASSLGLETYNEQFF TGTGCCAGCAGCTTAGGACTAGAGACCTACAATGAGCAGTTCTTC
TRBJ2-1 TRBV12-3/TRBV12-4 many . CASEPQGAGGQYNEQFF TGTGCCAGCGAACCACAGGGGGCGGGGGGGCAGTACAATGAGCAGTTCTTC
TRBJ2-5 TRBV4-2 . . CASSQGRGGRLQETQYF TGTGCCAGCAGCCAGGGTCGAGGAGGGCGATTACAAGAGACCCAGTACTTC
TRBJ1-3 TRBV20-1 many . CSARRGNTIYF TGCAGTGCTAGAAGGGGGAACACCATATATTTT
TRBJ2-1 TRBV14 medium-sized . CASSSGLGREQFF TGTGCCAGCAGCTCCGGACTGGGTCGGGAGCAGTTCTTC
TRBJ2-6 TRBV6-6 . TRBD1 CASSRGQAKSGGANVLTF TGTGCCAGCAGCCGAGGACAGGCTAAATCGGGAGGGGCCAACGTCCTGACTTTC
TRBJ1-2 TRBV4-3 few TRBD1 CASSRQGEIYGYTF TGCGCCAGCAGCCGACAGGGAGAGATTTATGGCTACACCTTC
TRBJ2-3 TRBV7-8 many TRBD2 CASSLIRRTSGSTDTQYF TGTGCCAGCAGCTTAATAAGGAGGACTAGCGGTAGCACAGATACGCAGTATTTT
TRBJ2-2 TRBV7-3 many . CASRTGGNTGELFF TGTGCCAGCAGAACCGGGGGGAACACCGGGGAGCTGTTTTTT
TRBJ2-3 TRBV7-2 many . CASSSPSTDTQYF TGTGCCAGCAGCTCACCTAGCACAGATACGCAGTATTTT
TRBJ1-3 TRBV3-1 . . CASSPHRGPRNTIYF TGTGCCAGCAGCCCACACCGGGGACCCAGAAACACCATATATTTT
TRBJ2-3 TRBV4-3 many . CASSQDAGLTDTQYF TGCGCCAGCAGCCAAGATGCGGGACTGACAGATACGCAGTATTTT
TRBJ2-3 TRBV11-3 medium-sized . CASSFLARTDTQYF TGTGCCAGCAGCTTTCTGGCACGCACAGATACGCAGTATTTT
TRBJ2-7 TRBV2 . . CASRQTDEQYF TGTGCCAGCAGACAGACGGACGAGCAGTACTTC
TRBJ1-2 TRBV20-1 many . CSAPGRGWDGYTF TGCAGTGCCCCGGGCCGGGGTTGGGATGGCTACACCTTC
TRBJ2-7 TRBV20-1 many TRBD2 CSAQGLAGLNSYEQYF TGCAGTGCGCAAGGACTAGCGGGACTAAACTCCTACGAGCAGTACTTC
TRBJ2-1 TRBV7-7 many TRBD1 CASSSSRTGSDEQFF TGTGCCAGCAGCTCCTCCAGGACAGGGTCGGATGAGCAGTTCTTC
TRBJ2-3 TRBV27 few . CASSLQLYRDTQYF TGTGCCAGCAGTTTGCAGCTATATAGAGATACGCAGTATTTT
TRBJ2-1 TRBV5-1 medium-sized TRBD2 CASPTGTRLNNEQFF TGCGCCAGCCCTACCGGGACTAGATTAAACAATGAGCAGTTCTTC
TRBJ1-6 TRBV27 many . CASSYQRGAGNSPLHF TGTGCCAGCAGTTACCAAAGGGGCGCCGGGAATTCACCCCTCCACTTT
TRBJ2-1 TRBV3-1 many . CASSQNLARVF TGTGCCAGCAGCCAAAACCTAGCGCGGGTCTTC
TRBJ2-1 TRBV28 few . CASSFKTQQFF TGTGCCAGCAGTTTCAAGACCCAGCAGTTCTTC
TRBJ2-5 TRBV6-6 many . CASSYVGAETQYF TGTGCCAGCAGTTACGTCGGTGCAGAGACCCAGTACTTC
TRBJ2-1 TRBV7-3 few TRBD2 CASSPTSGKGTNEQFF TGTGCCAGCAGCCCAACTAGCGGGAAGGGGACCAATGAGCAGTTCTTC
TRBJ2-1 TRBV18 many TRBD2 CASTNLAGASSYNEQFF TGTGCCAGCACCAACCTAGCGGGGGCAAGCTCCTACAATGAGCAGTTCTTC
TRBJ1-1 TRBV5-5 many . CASSLGGRLVGTEAFF TGTGCCAGCAGCTTGGGAGGGAGACTGGTGGGCACTGAAGCTTTCTTT